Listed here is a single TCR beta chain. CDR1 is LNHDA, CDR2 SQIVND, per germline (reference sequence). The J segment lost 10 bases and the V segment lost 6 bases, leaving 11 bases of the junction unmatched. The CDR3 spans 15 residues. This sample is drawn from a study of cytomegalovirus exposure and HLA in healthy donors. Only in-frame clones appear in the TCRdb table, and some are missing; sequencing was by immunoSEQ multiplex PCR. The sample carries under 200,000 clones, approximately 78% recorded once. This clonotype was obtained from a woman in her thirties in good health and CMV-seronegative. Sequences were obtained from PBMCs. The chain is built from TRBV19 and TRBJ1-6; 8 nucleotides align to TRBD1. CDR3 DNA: TGTGCCAGTAGGACCACAGGGGGGAATCGGTCACCCCTCCACTTT. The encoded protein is CASRTTGGNRSPLHF.